This section outlines one T cell receptor (beta chain) sequence together with its context. Its antigen is currently not known. No base quality values were provided; no much bigger clone lies one nucleotide off. In Seattle, one collaborating source enrolled patients while the infection was active and tracked those patients longitudinally over the course of disease. Collaborating institutions collected whole blood in K2EDTA tubes following their own protocols. For TCRbeta analysis, collaborators shipped samples as frozen whole blood, isolated PBMCs, or DNA extracted from either of those sample types. The germline V end is reduced by 4 bases and the J end by 6 bases; junction bases left unmatched: 11. The CDR3 measures 14 amino acids from cysteine to phenylalanine. Only the CDR3 region is kept as DNA, spanning 42 bases read in frame from base 1. CDR1 is given as SQVTM and CDR2 as ANQGSEA, both from the germline V gene.

TCRbeta CDR3 regions were amplified from genomic DNA by means of the immunoSEQ Assay, a bias-controlled multiplex PCR. Processing in the source paper ran as follows. Within the assay, amplification of reference gene primers was used to estimate how many nucleated cells each sample contained. To quantify the absolute abundance of each unique TCRbeta CDR3 rearrangement, sequence reads were collapsed and filtered. For each sample, productive Simpson clonality was calculated by taking the square root of Simpson's diversity index across productive rearrangements. As stored in TCRdb, this immuneACCESS dataset retains in-frame rearrangements with V and J assigned. A fraction of the clones does not appear; measured against another copy, unresolved V genes explain less than half of the discrepancy, and the remainder lacks a known reason. That table supplies the V and J calls and clone size; D and trimming were determined from the DNA. The sample yields 150,000 to 200,000 clones; 80% to 85% were counted once. The ten largest account for roughly 7.5% of the sample.

The data stem from a study of blood T cell repertoires in COVID-19 (dated by TCRdb to about 2020). Background for the entire study: Samples covering the acute and convalescent phases of COVID-19 were provided by collaborators in the United States, Italy and Spain. Deeply sampled blood TCRbeta repertoires from subjects exposed to, actively infected with, or recovered from COVID-19 were included in the dataset. The material from the prospective study consisted of cDNA or gDNA derived from T cells, B-cell-depleted T cells, or PBMCs. A de-identified subject ID, COVID-19 status, age in years and sex were almost always included in the sample metadata. The repertoires were released in a freely available public database meant as a resource for research on the immune response to SARS-CoV-2. Where HLA class I and class II types were available, the types were taken from metadata supplied by the sample provider, not from assay-based typing. The samples were drawn from two sources: the first 160 participants of the ongoing ImmuneRACE study, and 1,200 or so subjects contributed by 6 global collaborators.

The study at large found these results: Clinical and demographic metadata were provided uncurated, with the amount varying by source and participant.

This sequence was found in a woman in her seventies with COVID-19, enrolled during active disease. The sample comprised peripheral blood. The chain is made from TRBV29-1 and TRBJ2-7; 8 junctional bases match TRBD1. The sequence in DNA is TGCAGCGTTGTCCGGCAGGGGGCTAGGGGCGAGCAGTACTTC. Its protein product is CSVVRQGARGEQYF.